The TCR beta chain under discussion was sequenced for a study of neoadjuvant anti-PD-1 for oral cavity cancer. Blood libraries mostly used 450 to 550 ng genomic DNA, six replicates each. The data were produced by immunoSEQ multiplex PCR, yet TCRdb's version contains in-frame clones alone and is incomplete. Of over 65,000 clones in the sample, 80% to 90% were seen once. Findings and limits, study-wide: Each response group had just a few patients in TCR analyses.

With 4 bases clipped from V and 2 bases from J, the junction kept 5 bases outside the gene matches. CDR3 size: 15 residues. Germline CDR1 reads SGHRS; CDR2 reads YFSETQ. As to this clone: The antigen is unknown.

As to time point: after neoadjuvant nivolumab, at surgical resection. The sequence derives from a person aged 35-79 years with oral cavity squamous cell carcinoma. Sequencing used PBMCs, obtained after nivolumab (anti-PD-1) treatment. The rearrangement links TRBV5-1 to TRBJ2-3; 9 bases agree with TRBD1. This chain's CDR3 is CASSPGQGNTDTQYF. As DNA, the CDR3 is TGCGCCAGCAGCCCGGGACAGGGAAACACAGATACGCAGTATTTT.